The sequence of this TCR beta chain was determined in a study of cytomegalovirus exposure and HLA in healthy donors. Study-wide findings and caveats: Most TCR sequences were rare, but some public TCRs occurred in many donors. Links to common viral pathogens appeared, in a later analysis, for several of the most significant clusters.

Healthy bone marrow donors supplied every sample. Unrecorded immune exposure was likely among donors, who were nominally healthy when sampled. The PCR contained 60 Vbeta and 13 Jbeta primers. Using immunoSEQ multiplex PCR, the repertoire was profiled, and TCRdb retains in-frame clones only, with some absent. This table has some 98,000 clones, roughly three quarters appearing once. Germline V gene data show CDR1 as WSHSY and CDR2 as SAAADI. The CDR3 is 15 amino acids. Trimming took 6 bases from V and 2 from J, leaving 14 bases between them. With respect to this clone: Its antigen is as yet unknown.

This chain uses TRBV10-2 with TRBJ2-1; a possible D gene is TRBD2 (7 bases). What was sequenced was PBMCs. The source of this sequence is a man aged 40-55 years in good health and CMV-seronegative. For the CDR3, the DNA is TGCGCCAGCAGCGAGGGGGGGGCCCCCTACAATGAGCAGTTCTTC. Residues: CASSEGGAPYNEQFF.